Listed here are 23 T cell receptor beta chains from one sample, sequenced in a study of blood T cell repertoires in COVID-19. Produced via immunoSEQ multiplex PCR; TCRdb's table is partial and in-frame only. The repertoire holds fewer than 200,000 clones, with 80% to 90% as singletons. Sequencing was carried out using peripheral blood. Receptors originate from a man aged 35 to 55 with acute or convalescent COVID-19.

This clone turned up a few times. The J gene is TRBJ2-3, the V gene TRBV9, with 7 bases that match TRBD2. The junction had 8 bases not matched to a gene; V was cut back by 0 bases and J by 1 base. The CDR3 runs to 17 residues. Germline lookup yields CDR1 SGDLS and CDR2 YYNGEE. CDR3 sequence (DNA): TGTGCCAGCAGCGTAGGCTATGTGAGCGGGGGCACAGATACGCAGTATTTT. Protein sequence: CASSVGYVSGGTDTQYF.

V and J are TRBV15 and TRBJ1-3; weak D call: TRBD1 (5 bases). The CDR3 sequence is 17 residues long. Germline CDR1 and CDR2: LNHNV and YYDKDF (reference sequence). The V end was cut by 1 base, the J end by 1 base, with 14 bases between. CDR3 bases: TGTGCCACCAGCAGAGCTGGCAGGGCCAATTCTGGAAACACCATATATTTT. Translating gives CATSRAGRANSGNTIYF.

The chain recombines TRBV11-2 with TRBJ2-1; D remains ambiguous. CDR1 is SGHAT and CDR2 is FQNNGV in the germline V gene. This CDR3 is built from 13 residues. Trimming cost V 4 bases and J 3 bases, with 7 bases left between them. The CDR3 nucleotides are TGTGCCAGCAGCTCCCAAATCTACAATGAGCAGTTCTTC. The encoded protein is CASSSQIYNEQFF.

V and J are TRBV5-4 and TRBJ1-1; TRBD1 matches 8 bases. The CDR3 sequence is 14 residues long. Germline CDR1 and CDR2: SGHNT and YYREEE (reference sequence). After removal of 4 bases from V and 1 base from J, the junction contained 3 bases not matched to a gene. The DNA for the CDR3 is TGTGCCAGCAGCACCAGGGGGCCGAACACTGAAGCTTTCTTT. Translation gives CASSTRGPNTEAFF. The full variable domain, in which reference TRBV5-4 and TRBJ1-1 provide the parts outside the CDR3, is ETGVTQSPTHLIKTRGQQVTLRCSSQSGHNTVSWYQQALGQGPQFIFQYYREEENGRGNFPPRFSGLQFPNYSSELNVNALELDDSALYLCASSTRGPNTEAFFGQGTRLTVV.

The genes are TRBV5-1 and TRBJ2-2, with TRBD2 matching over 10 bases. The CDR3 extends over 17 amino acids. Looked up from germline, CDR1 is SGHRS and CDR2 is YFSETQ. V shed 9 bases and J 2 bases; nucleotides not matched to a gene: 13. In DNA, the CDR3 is TGCGCCACCCAAGGAACTAGCGGGGCCCATAACACCGGGGAGCTGTTTTTT. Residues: CATQGTSGAHNTGELFF.

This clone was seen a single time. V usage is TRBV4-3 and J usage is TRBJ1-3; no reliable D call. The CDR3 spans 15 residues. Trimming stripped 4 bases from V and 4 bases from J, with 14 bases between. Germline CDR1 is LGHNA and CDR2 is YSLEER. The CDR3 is CASSLTAGLGNTIYF. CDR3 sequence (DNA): TGCGCCAGCAGCCTAACGGCGGGTCTGGGAAACACCATATATTTT.

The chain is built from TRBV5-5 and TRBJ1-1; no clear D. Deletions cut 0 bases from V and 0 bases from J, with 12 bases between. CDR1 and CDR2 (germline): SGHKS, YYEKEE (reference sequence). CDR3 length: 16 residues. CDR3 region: CASSLAVRQMNTEAFF. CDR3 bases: TGTGCCAGCAGCTTGGCCGTGAGGCAAATGAACACTGAAGCTTTCTTT.

The CDR3 loop is CASSTGTGTKETQYF. CDR3 bases: TGTGCCAGCAGCACTGGGACAGGAACCAAAGAGACCCAGTACTTC. This chain connects TRBV5-4 to TRBJ2-5, with 8 nucleotides matching TRBD1. CDR1 is SGHNT, CDR2 YYREEE, per germline (reference sequence). J lost 3 bases, V lost 4 bases, and 8 bases had no gene match. This CDR3 is 15 amino acids long.

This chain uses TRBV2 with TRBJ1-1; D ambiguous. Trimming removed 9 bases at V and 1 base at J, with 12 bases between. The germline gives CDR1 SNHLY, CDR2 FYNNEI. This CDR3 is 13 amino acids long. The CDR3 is CASIQNSNTEAFF. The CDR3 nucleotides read TGTGCCAGTATACAGAATTCGAACACTGAAGCTTTCTTT.

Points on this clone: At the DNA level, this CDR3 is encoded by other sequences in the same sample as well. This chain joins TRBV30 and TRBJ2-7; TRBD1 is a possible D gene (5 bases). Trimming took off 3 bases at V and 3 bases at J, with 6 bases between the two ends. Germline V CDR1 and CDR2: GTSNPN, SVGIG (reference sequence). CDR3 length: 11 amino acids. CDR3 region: CAWRDSYEQYF. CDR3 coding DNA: TGTGCCTGGAGAGACAGCTACGAGCAGTACTTC.

CDR3 residues: CASATGFGNSPLHF. The DNA of the CDR3 is TGTGCCAGCGCGACAGGATTTGGGAATTCACCCCTCCACTTT. The rearrangement uses TRBV5-6 and TRBJ1-6; a possible D gene is TRBD1 (6 bases). Germline values: CDR1 SGHDT, CDR2 YYEEEE. Trimming cost V 7 bases and J 7 bases, with 15 bases left between them. The CDR3 runs 14 residues.

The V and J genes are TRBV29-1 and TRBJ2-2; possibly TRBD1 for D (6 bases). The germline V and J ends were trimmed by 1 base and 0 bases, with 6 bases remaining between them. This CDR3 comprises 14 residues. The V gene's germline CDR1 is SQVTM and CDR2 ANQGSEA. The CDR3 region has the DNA TGCAGCGTTGAAGGACAGGCGAACACCGGGGAGCTGTTTTTT. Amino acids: CSVEGQANTGELFF.

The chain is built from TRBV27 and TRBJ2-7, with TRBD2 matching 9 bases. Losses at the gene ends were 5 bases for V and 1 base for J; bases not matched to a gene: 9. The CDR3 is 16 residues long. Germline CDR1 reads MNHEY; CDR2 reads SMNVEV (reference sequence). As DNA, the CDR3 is TGTGCCAGCAGTCCCGTTAGTGCGGGGGGGTCCTACGAGCAGTACTTC. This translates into CASSPVSAGGSYEQYF.

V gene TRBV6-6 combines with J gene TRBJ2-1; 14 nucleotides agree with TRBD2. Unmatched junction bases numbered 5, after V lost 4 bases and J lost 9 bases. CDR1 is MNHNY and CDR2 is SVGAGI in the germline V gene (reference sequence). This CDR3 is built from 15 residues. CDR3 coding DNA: TGTGCCAGCAGTTCCGGGACTAGCGGGGGAGGTGAGCAGTTCTTC. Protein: CASSSGTSGGGEQFF.

The CDR3 spells CASIKQPNTEAFF. The CDR3 nucleotides are TGTGCCAGCATCAAACAACCGAACACTGAAGCTTTCTTT. The chain carries TRBV5-6 and TRBJ1-1; no clear D. CDR1 SGHDT and CDR2 YYEEEE come from the germline V gene. This CDR3 has 13 residues. The V end was cut by 6 bases, the J end by 1 base, with 10 bases between. Full variable domain (rest looked up from reference TRBV5-6 and TRBJ1-1): DAGVTQSPTHLIKTRGQQVTLRCSPKSGHDTVSWYQQALGQGPQFIFQYYEEEERQRGNFPDRFSGHQFPNYSSELNVNALLLGDSALYLCASIKQPNTEAFFGQGTRLTVV.

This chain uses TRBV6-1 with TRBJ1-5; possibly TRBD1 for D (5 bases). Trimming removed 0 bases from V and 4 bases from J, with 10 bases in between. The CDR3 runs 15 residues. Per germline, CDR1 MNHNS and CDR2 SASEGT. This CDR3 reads CASSEALRQNQPQHF. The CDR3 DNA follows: TGTGCCAGCAGTGAAGCGCTTCGACAGAATCAGCCCCAGCATTTT.

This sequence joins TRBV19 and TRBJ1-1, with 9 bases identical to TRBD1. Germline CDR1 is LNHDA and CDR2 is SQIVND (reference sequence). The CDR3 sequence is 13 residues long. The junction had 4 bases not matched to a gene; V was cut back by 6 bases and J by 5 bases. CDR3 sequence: CASSEQGATEAFF. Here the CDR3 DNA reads TGTGCCAGTAGCGAACAGGGGGCGACTGAAGCTTTCTTT.

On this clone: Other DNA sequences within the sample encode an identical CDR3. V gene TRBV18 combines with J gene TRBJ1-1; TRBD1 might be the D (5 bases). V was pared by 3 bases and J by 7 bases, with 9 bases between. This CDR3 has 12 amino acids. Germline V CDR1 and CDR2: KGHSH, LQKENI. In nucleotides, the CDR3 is TGTGCCAGCTCACCCCTCCAGGGTGAAGCTTTCTTT. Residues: CASSPLQGEAFF.

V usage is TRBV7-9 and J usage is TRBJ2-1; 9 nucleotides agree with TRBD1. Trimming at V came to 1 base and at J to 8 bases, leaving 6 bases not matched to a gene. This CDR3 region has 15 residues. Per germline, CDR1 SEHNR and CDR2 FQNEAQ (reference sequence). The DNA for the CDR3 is TGTGCCAGCAGCTTAGGGACAGGGGTATACGATGAGCAGTTCTTC. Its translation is CASSLGTGVYDEQFF. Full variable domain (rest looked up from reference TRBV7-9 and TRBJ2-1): DTGVSQNPRHKITKRGQNVTFRCDPISEHNRLYWYRQTLGQGPEFLTYFQNEAQLEKSRLLSDRFSAERPKGSFSTLEIQRTEQGDSAMYLCASSLGTGVYDEQFFGPGTRLTVL.

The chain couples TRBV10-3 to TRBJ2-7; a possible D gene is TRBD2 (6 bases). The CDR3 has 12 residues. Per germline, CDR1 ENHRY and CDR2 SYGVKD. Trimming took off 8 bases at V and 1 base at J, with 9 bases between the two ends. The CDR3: CAIRGSSYEQYF. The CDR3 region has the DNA TGTGCCATCCGGGGGAGTTCCTACGAGCAGTACTTC.

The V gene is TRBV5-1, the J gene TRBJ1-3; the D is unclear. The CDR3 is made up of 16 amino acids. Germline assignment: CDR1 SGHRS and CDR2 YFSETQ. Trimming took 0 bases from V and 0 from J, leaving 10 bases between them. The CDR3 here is CASSLGSGFSGNTIYF. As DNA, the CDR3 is TGCGCCAGCAGCTTGGGCTCCGGTTTCTCTGGAAACACCATATATTTT.

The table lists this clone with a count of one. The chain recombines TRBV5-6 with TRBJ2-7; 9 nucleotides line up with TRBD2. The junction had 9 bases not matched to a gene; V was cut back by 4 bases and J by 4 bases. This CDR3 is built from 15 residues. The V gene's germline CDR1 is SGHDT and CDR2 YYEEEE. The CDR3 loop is CASSQTAGGYYEQYF. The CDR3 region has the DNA TGTGCCAGCAGCCAAACAGCGGGGGGCTATTACGAGCAGTACTTC.

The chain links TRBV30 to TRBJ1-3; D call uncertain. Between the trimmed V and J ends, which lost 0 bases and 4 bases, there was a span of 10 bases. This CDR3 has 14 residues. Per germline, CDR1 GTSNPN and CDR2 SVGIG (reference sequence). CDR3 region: CAWSVGRQGNTIYF. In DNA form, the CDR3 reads TGTGCCTGGAGTGTTGGGCGCCAGGGAAACACCATATATTTT.